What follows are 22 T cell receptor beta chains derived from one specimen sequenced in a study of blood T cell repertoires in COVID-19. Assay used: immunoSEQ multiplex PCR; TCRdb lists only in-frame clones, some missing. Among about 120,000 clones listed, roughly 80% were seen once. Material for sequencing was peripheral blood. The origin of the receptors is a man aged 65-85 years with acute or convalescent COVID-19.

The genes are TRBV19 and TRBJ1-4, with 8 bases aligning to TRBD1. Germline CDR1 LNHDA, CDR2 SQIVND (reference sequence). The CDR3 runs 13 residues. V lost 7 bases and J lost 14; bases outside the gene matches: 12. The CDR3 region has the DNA TGTGCCAGTACCGGGACAGGCCCGATTCGGCTGTTTTTT. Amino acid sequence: CASTGTGPIRLFF.

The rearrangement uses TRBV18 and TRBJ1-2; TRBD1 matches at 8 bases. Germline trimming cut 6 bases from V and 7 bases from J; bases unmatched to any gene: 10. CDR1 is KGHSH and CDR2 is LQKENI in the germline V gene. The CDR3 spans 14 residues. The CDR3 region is CASSAGGEGSGYTF. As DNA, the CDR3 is TGTGCCAGCTCGGCAGGGGGCGAAGGAAGTGGCTACACCTTC.

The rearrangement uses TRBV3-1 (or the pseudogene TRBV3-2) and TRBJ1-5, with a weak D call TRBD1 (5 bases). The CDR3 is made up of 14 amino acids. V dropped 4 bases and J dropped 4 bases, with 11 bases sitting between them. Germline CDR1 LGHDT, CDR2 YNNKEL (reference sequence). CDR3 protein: CASSPRGGNQPQHF. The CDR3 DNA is TGTGCCAGCAGCCCTCGCGGGGGGAATCAGCCCCAGCATTTT.

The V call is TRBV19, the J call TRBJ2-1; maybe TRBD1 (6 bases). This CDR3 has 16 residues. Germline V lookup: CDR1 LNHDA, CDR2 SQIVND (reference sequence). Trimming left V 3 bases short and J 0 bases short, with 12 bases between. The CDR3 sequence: CASSIDRSGSYNEQFF. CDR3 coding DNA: TGTGCCAGTAGTATCGACAGGTCGGGCTCCTACAATGAGCAGTTCTTC.

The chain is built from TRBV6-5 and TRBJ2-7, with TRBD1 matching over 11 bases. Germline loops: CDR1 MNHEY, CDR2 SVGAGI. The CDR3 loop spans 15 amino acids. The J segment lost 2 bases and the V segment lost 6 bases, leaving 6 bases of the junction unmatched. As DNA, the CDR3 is TGTGCCAGCAGCCGACCGGGACAGGGGGCCTACGAGCAGTACTTC. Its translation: CASSRPGQGAYEQYF.

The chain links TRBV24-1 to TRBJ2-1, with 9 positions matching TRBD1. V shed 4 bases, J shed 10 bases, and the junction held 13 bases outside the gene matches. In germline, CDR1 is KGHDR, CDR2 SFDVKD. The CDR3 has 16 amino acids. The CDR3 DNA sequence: TGTGCCACCAGTGACCCCACCGGGACAGGGCAATGGGAGCAGTTCTTC. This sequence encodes CATSDPTGTGQWEQFF.

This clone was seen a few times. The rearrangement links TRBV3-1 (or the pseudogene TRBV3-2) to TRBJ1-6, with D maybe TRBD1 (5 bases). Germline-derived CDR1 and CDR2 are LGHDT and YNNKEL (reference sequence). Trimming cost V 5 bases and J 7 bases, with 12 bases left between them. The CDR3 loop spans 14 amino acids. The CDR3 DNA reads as TGTGCCAGCAGCGTTCGACAGTGGAATTCACCCCTCCACTTT. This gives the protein CASSVRQWNSPLHF.

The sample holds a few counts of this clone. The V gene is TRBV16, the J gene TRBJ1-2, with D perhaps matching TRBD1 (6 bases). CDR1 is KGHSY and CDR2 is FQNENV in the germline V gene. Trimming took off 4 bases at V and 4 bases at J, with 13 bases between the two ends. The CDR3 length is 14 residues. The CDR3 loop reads CASSRQTGSYGYTF. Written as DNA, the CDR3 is TGTGCCAGCAGCCGCCAGACAGGTTCCTATGGCTACACCTTC.

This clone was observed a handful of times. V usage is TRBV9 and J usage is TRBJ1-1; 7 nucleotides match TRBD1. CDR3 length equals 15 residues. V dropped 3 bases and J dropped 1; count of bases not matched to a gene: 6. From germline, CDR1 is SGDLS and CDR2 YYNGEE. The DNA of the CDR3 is TGTGCCAGCAGCGCACGGGACAGACAGAACACTGAAGCTTTCTTT. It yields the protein CASSARDRQNTEAFF.

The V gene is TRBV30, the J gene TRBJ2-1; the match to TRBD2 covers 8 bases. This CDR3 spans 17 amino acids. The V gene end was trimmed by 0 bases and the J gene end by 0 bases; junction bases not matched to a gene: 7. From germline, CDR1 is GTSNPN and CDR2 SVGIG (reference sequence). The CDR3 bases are TGTGCCTGGAGTGTAAAGGTAGCGGGACCCTCCTACAATGAGCAGTTCTTC. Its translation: CAWSVKVAGPSYNEQFF.

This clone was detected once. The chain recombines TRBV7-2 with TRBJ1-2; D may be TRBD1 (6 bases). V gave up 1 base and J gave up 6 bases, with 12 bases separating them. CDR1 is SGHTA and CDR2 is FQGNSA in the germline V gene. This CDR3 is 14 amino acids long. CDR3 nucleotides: TGTGCCAGCAGCTTAGAAAGGTCAGGGGATGGCTACACCTTC. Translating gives CASSLERSGDGYTF.

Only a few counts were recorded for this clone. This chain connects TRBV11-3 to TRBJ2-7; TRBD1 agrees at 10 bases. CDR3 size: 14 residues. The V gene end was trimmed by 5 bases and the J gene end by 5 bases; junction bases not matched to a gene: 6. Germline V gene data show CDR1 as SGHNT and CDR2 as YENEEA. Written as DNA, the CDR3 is TGTGCCAGCAGCCCCGGGACAGGGGTACACGAGCAGTACTTC. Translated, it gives CASSPGTGVHEQYF.

CDR3: CASTSSQNSYEQYF. The CDR3 nucleotides read TGTGCCAGTACCTCAAGTCAGAACTCCTACGAGCAGTACTTC. The chain employs TRBV19 and TRBJ2-7; D gene unclear. CDR1 and CDR2 from the germline V gene are LNHDA and SQIVND (reference sequence). The CDR3 contains 14 residues. V gave up 7 bases and J gave up 0 bases, with 13 bases separating them. The full variable domain, rest sourced from reference TRBV19 and TRBJ2-7, is DGGITQSPKYLFRKEGQNVTLSCEQNLNHDAMYWYRQDPGQGLRLIYYSQIVNDFQKGDIAEGYSVSREKKESFPLTVTSAQKNPTAFYLCASTSSQNSYEQYFGPGTRLTVT.

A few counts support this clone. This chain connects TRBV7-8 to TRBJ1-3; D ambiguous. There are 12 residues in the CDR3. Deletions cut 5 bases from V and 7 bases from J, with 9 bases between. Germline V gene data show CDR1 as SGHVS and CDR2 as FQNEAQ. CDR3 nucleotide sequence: TGTGCCAGCAGCCAAAATATCAACACCATATATTTT. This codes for CASSQNINTIYF.

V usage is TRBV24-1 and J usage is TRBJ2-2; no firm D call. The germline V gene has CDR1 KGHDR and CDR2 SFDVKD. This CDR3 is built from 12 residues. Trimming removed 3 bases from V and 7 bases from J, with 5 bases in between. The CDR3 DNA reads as TGTGCCACCAGTGATATAATCGGGGAGCTGTTTTTT. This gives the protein CATSDIIGELFF.

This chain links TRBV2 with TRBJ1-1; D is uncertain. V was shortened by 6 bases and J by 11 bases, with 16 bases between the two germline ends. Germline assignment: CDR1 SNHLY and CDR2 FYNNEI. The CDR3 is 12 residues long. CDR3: CASSSERSLAFF. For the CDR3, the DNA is TGTGCCAGCAGCTCGGAGAGAAGCCTGGCTTTCTTT.

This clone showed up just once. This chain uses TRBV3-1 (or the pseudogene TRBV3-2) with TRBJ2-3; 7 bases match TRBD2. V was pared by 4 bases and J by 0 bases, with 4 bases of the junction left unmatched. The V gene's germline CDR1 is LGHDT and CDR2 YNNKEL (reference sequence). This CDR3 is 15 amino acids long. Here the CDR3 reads CASSPSSGSTDTQYF. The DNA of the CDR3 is TGTGCCAGCAGCCCTTCTAGCGGAAGCACAGATACGCAGTATTTT.

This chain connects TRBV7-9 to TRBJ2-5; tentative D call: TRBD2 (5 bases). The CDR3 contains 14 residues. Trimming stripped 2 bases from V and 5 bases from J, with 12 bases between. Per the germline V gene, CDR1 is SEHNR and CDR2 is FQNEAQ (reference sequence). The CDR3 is CASSLPLARETQYF. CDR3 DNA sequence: TGTGCCAGCAGCTTACCGCTAGCTAGGGAGACCCAGTACTTC.

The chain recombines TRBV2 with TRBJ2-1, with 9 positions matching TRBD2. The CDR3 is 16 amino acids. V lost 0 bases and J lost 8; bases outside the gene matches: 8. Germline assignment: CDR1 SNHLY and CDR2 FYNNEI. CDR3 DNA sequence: TGTGCCAGCAGTGAAGCGGCTAGCGGGAAGTACGATGAGCAGTTCTTC. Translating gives CASSEAASGKYDEQFF.

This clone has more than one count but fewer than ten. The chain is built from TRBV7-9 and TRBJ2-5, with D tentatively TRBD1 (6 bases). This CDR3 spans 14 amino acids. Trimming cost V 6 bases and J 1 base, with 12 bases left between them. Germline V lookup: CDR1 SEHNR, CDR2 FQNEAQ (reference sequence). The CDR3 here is CASRPTGPQETQYF. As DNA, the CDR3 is TGTGCCAGCAGACCGACAGGTCCCCAAGAGACCCAGTACTTC.

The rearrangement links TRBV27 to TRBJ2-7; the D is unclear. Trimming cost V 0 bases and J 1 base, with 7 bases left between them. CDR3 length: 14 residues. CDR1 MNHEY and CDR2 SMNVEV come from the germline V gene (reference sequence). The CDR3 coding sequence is TGTGCCAGCAGTTTATCGGGCAGTTCCTACGAGCAGTACTTC. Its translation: CASSLSGSSYEQYF.

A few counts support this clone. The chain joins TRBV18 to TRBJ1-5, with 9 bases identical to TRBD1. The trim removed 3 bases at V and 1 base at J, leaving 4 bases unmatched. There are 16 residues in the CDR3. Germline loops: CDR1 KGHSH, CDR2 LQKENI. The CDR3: CASSPGQGGSNQPQHF. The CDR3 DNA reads TGTGCCAGCTCACCGGGACAGGGAGGAAGCAATCAGCCCCAGCATTTT.